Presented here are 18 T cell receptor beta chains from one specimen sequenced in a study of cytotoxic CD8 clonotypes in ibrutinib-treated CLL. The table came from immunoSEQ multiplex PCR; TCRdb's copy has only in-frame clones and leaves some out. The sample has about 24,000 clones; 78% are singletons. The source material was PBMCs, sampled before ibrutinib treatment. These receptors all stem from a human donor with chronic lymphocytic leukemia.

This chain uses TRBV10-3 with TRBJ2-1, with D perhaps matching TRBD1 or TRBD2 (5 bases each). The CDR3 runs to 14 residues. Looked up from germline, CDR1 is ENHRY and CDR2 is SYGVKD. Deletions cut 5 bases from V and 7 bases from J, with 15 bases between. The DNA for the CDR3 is TGTGCCATCAGTCGAGGGGTTCAAGGAAATGAGCAGTTCTTC. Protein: CAISRGVQGNEQFF.

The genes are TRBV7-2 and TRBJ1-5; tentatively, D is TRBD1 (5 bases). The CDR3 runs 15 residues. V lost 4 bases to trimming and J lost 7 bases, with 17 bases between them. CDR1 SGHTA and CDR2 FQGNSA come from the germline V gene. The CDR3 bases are TGTGCCAGCAGCTCGGGACTTAGGGGTTTGCAGCCCCAGCATTTT. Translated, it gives CASSSGLRGLQPQHF.

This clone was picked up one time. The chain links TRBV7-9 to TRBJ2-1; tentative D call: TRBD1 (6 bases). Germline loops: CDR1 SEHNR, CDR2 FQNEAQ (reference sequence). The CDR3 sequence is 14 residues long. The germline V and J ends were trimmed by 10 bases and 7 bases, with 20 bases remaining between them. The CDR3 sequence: CATMGRGAVNEQFF. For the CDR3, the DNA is TGTGCCACCATGGGCAGGGGCGCGGTGAATGAGCAGTTCTTC.

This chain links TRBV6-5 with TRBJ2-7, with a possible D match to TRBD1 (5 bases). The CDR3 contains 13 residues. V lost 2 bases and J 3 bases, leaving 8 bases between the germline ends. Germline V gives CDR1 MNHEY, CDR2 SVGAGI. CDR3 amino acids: CASSYRQGYEQYF. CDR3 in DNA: TGTGCCAGCAGTTACAGGCAGGGCTACGAGCAGTACTTC.

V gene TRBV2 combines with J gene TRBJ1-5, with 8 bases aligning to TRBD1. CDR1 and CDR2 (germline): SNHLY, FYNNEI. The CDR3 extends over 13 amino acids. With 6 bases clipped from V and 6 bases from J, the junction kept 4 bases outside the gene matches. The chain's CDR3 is CASSYDRGQPQHF. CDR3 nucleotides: TGTGCCAGCAGCTACGACAGGGGTCAGCCCCAGCATTTT.

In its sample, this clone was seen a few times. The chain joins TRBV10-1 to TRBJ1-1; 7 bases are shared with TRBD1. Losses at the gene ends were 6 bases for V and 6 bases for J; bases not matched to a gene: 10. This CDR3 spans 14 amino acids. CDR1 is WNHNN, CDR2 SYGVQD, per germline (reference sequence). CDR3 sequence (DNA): TGCGCCAGCAGACTCAATAGAGGGACAGCTGAAGCTTTCTTT. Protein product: CASRLNRGTAEAFF.

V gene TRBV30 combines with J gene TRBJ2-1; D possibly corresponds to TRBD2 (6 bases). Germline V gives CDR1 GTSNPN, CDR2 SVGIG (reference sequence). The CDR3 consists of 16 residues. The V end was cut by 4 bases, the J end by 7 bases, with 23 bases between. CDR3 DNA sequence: TGTGCCTGGACCCAAATGGGGCGGGGCCAGAGTAATGAGCAGTTCTTC. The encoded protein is CAWTQMGRGQSNEQFF.

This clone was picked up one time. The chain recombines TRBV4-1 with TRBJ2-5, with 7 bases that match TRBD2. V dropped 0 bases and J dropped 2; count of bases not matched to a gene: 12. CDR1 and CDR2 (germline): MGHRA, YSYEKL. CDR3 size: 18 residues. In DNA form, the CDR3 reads TGCGCCAGCAGCCAAGATAGCCTTAGCGGGCAATATCAAGAGACCCAGTACTTC. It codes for CASSQDSLSGQYQETQYF.

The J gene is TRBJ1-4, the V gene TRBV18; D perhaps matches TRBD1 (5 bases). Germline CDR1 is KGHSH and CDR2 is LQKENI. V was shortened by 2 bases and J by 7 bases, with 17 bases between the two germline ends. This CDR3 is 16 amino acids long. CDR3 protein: CASSPSDSSYGEKLFF. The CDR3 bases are TGTGCCAGCTCACCATCTGACAGTTCGTATGGTGAAAAACTGTTTTTT.

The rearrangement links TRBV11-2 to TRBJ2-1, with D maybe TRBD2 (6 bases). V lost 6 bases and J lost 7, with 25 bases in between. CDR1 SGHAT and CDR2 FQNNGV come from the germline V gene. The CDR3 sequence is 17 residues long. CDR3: CASRLRRLTSAGNEQFF. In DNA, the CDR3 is TGTGCCAGCAGACTTCGACGATTGACTAGTGCGGGGAATGAGCAGTTCTTC.

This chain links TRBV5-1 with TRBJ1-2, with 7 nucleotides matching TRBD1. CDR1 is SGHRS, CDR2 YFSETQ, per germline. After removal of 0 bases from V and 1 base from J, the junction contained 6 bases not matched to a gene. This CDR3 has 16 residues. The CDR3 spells CASSLETGQLNYGYTF. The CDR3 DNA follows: TGCGCCAGCAGCTTGGAAACGGGACAGCTTAACTATGGCTACACCTTC.

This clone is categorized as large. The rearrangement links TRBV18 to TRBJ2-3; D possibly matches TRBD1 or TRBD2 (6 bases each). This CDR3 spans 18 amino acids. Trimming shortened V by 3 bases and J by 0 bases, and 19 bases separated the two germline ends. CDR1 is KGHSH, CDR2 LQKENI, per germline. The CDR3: CASSPGGWRGASTDTQYF. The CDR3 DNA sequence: TGTGCCAGCTCACCGGGGGGCTGGCGGGGTGCTAGCACAGATACGCAGTATTTT.

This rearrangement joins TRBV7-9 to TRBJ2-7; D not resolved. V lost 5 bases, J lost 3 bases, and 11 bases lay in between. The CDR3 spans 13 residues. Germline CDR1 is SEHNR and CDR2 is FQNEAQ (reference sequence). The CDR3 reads CASSPGPYYEQYF. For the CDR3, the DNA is TGTGCCAGCAGCCCTGGACCTTACTACGAGCAGTACTTC.

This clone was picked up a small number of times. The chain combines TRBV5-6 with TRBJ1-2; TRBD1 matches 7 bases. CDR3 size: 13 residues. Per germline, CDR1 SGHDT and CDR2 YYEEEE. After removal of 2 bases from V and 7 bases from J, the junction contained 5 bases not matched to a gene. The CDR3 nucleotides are TGTGCCAGCAGCTTCGGGACAGAGGGTGGCTACACCTTC. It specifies CASSFGTEGGYTF. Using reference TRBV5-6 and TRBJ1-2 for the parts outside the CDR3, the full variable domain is DAGVTQSPTHLIKTRGQQVTLRCSPKSGHDTVSWYQQALGQGPQFIFQYYEEEERQRGNFPDRFSGHQFPNYSSELNVNALLLGDSALYLCASSFGTEGGYTFGSGTRLTVV.

CDR3 DNA sequence: TGTGCCAGCAGTGCCAGTGGGGAGGCAGATACGCAGTATTTT. This sequence encodes CASSASGEADTQYF. The rearrangement links TRBV28 to TRBJ2-3, with a weak D call TRBD2 (6 bases). Trimming shortened V by 5 bases and J by 4 bases, and 13 bases separated the two germline ends. The CDR3 extends over 14 amino acids. Germline CDR1 MDHEN, CDR2 SYDVKM.

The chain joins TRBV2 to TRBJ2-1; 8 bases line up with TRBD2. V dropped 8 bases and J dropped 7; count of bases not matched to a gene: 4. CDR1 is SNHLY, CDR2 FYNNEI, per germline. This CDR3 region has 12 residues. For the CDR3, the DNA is TGTGCCAGCGAGGCTAGCGGGAATGAGCAGTTCTTC. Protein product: CASEASGNEQFF.

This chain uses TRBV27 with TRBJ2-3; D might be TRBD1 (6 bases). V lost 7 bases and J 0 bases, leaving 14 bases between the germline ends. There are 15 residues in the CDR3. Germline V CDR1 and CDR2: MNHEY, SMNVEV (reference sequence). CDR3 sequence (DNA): TGTGCCAGCAAAACCCGACAGGCTAGCACAGATACGCAGTATTTT. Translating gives CASKTRQASTDTQYF.

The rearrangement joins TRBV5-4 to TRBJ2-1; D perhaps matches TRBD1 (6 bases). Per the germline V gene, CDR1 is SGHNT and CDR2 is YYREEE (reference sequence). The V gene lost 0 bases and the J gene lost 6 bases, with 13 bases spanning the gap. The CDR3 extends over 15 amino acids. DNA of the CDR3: TGTGCCAGCAGCTTGGACCAGGGGTTGGGCAATGAGCAGTTCTTC. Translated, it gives CASSLDQGLGNEQFF.